Shown below are 10 T cell receptor beta chains from a single sample sequenced in a study of blood T cell repertoires in COVID-19. Assay: immunoSEQ multiplex PCR; the TCRdb copy retains only in-frame clones and omits some. The data hold about 70,000 clones, with around 70% observed a single time. Material: peripheral blood. These receptors originate from a man between 70 and 80 years old with acute or convalescent COVID-19.

The rearrangement uses TRBV28 and TRBJ1-2; D is possibly TRBD1 (5 bases). Germline V gene sequence: CDR1 MDHEN, CDR2 SYDVKM. V lost 8 bases and J 10 bases, leaving 11 bases between the germline ends. The CDR3 sequence is 10 residues long. The CDR3 nucleotides are TGTGCCAGCGGACATTACGCCTACACCTTC. It is translated as CASGHYAYTF.

This chain joins TRBV28 and TRBJ1-5; D may be TRBD1 (6 bases). There are 16 residues in the CDR3. Looked up from germline, CDR1 is MDHEN and CDR2 is SYDVKM. With 4 bases removed from V and 2 bases from J, the gap between germline ends came to 15 bases. This chain's CDR3 is CASSSRGGTGNQPQHF. CDR3 sequence (DNA): TGTGCCAGCAGTTCCCGAGGGGGAACGGGCAATCAGCCCCAGCATTTT.

The rearrangement links TRBV7-2 to TRBJ1-1; TRBD1 matches 9 bases. V trimming: 4 bases; J trimming: 5 bases; junction bases outside the gene matches: 14. Looked up from germline, CDR1 is SGHTA and CDR2 is FQGNSA. The CDR3 contains 17 residues. The CDR3 sequence: CASSSTQGARKETEAFF. CDR3 DNA: TGTGCCAGCAGCTCCACACAGGGGGCGCGAAAGGAGACTGAAGCTTTCTTT.

The chain employs TRBV6-2 or TRBV6-3 and TRBJ2-7; tentative D call: TRBD1 (6 bases). Trimming took 2 bases from V and 6 from J, leaving 14 bases between them. This CDR3 is 14 amino acids long. CDR1 and CDR2 from the germline V gene are MNHEY and SVGEGT. The CDR3 sequence is CASSYRQVGGEQYF. Here the CDR3 DNA reads TGTGCCAGCAGTTACAGACAGGTAGGCGGCGAGCAGTACTTC.

The chain uses TRBV5-1 and TRBJ2-1; D possibly corresponds to TRBD1 (6 bases). V was pared by 0 bases and J by 1 base, with 17 bases between. The CDR3 length is 18 residues. The germline gives CDR1 SGHRS, CDR2 YFSETQ. DNA for the CDR3: TGCGCCAGCAGCTTGGCCCTCCCCCAGGGGAGATCCTACAATGAGCAGTTCTTC. This encodes CASSLALPQGRSYNEQFF.

The genes are TRBV19 and TRBJ2-3; TRBD1 matches at 11 bases. This CDR3 has 17 residues. The V gene end was trimmed by 5 bases and the J gene end by 0 bases; junction bases not matched to a gene: 7. Germline lookup yields CDR1 LNHDA and CDR2 SQIVND (reference sequence). The CDR3 here is CASSARDRGASTDTQYF. CDR3 nucleotide sequence: TGTGCCAGTAGTGCCCGGGACAGGGGGGCGAGCACAGATACGCAGTATTTT.

The chain uses TRBV19 and TRBJ1-2; D possibly corresponds to TRBD1 (5 bases). V gave up 0 bases and J gave up 2 bases, with 10 bases separating them. The CDR3 runs 15 residues. CDR1 is LNHDA, CDR2 SQIVND, per germline (reference sequence). In DNA, the CDR3 is TGTGCCAGTAGTATAGATCAGGGCCGGAACTATGGCTACACCTTC. As protein: CASSIDQGRNYGYTF.

The chain is built from TRBV5-1 and TRBJ2-3, with TRBD2 matching over 12 bases. CDR3 length equals 17 residues. V lost 4 bases and J lost 2; bases outside the gene matches: 8. CDR1 SGHRS and CDR2 YFSETQ come from the germline V gene. The CDR3: CASSPGLAGGPTDTQYF. The CDR3 nucleotides read TGCGCCAGCAGCCCCGGGCTAGCGGGAGGGCCCACAGATACGCAGTATTTT.

This chain connects TRBV10-3 to TRBJ2-6, with 7 bases identical to TRBD1. Per germline, CDR1 ENHRY and CDR2 SYGVKD. J lost 0 bases, V lost 6 bases, and 5 bases had no gene match. This CDR3 region has 16 residues. The CDR3 DNA reads as TGTGCCATCAGCCCCAGGGGGAGCTCTGGGGCCAACGTCCTGACTTTC. It translates to CAISPRGSSGANVLTF.

This rearrangement joins TRBV27 to TRBJ2-2, with 10 bases aligning to TRBD2. Trimming removed 1 base from V and 6 bases from J; junction bases left unmatched: 8. Germline CDR1 MNHEY, CDR2 SMNVEV (reference sequence). This CDR3 comprises 17 residues. As DNA, the CDR3 is TGTGCCAGCAGTTTATGGGGTCTAGCGGGAGAAGCCGGGGAGCTGTTTTTT. As protein: CASSLWGLAGEAGELFF.